The clone carrying this T cell receptor beta chain was found a few times. V lost 7 bases and J lost 4; bases outside the gene matches: 11. This CDR3 is 15 amino acids long. Isolation of PBMCs gave at least 6.5 million cells per sample. These data originate in a study of blood T cells in healthy people across ages. With a J-beta primer mix and a sample-barcoded 5' primer, a second PCR ran roughly 6 to 11 cycles. TCRdb called the 5' RACE reads again in MiXCR, with one record for every CDR3 protein. The sample includes 550,000 to 800,000 distinct CDR3 sequences, around 20% of them seen just once. This rearrangement joins TRBV12-3 or TRBV12-4 to TRBJ2-3, with 7 bases fitting TRBD2. The sample consisted of blood. The source of this sequence is a man aged 70 or older in good health. CDR3 nucleotide sequence: TGTGCCAGCACCCCTTGGGGGAGGGGCCCAGATACGCAGTATTTT. The encoded protein is CASTPWGRGPDTQYF.